This TCR beta chain was captured in a study of neurological immune-mediated disorders. Study findings and constraints: No clinical or MRI feature was associated with the multiple sclerosis repertoire cluster.

This clonotype was counted ten times or more. The target antigen is unknown. Time point given: longitudinal time-point 1 (baseline). The authors produced cDNA by 5'RACE using 10-nucleotide random UMIs. Each CDR3 protein gets one entry after TCRdb re-called the 5' RACE reads with MiXCR. The sample lists tens of thousands of distinct CDR3 sequences; less than 3.5% were seen once. The CDR3 spans 10 residues. Germline loops: CDR1 DFQATT, CDR2 SNEGSKA (reference sequence). Trimming left V 7 bases short and J 5 bases short, with 6 bases between. This receptor was taken from an older woman with multiple sclerosis. The material sequenced was PBMCs. The V and J genes are TRBV20-1 and TRBJ2-1; D unclear. CDR3 loop: CSVGDNEQFF. The DNA for the CDR3 is TGCAGTGTAGGCGACAATGAGCAGTTCTTC.